Each of the 2 T cell receptor beta chains below was sequenced from the same sample in a study of response to subunit inactivated influenza vaccine (dated by TCRdb to the late 2010s). Receptors were amplified or captured by RT-PCR. TCRdb names Illumina HiSeq 2500 as the instrument used. Clones were called with MiXCR by TCRdb after fastp trimmed the public reads at Q25, and only in-frame beta chains were retained. Entries are consolidated by CDR3 protein sequence, retaining the most common genes and DNA. The sample table shows fewer than 750,000 distinct CDR3 sequences, and around 15% are seen once. In total, the top ten clones hold approximately 12% of the sample. The source was PBMCs from blood, collected approximately 13 days after vaccination. These receptors were taken from a man aged 50-59 years who received an inactivated influenza vaccine. Donor details come from another sample of the same person, matched by shared clones.

Many counts were recorded for this clonotype. V is TRBV12-3 or TRBV12-4 and J is TRBJ2-4; TRBD1 might be the D (6 bases). Trimming removed 3 bases from V and 2 bases from J, with 20 bases in between. There are 18 residues in the CDR3. CDR3 sequence reads: CASSLSFRAGASKNIQYF. The CDR3 DNA reads as TGTGCCAGCAGTTTGTCGTTTCGGGCAGGGGCGTCCAAAAACATTCAGTACTTC.

This sequence joins TRBV12-3 or TRBV12-4 and TRBJ2-3, with TRBD2 matching 8 bases. This CDR3 comprises 15 residues. With V trimmed by 6 bases and J by 6 bases, 11 bases remained unmatched. Here the CDR3 reads CASSINGLAVDTQYF. CDR3 in DNA: TGTGCCAGCAGCATCAACGGACTAGCCGTGGATACGCAGTATTTT.